The T cell receptor (beta chain) under discussion was sequenced for a study of shared clonotypes between healthy human individuals. Every immunoSEQ plate was one replicate of a subset's evenly spread DNA. Assay: immunoSEQ multiplex PCR; the TCRdb copy retains only in-frame clones and omits some. The data show about 680,000 clones, roughly 94% seen once. Per germline, CDR1 MNHEY and CDR2 SMNVEV (reference sequence). The CDR3 totals 15 residues. After removal of 6 bases from V and 0 bases from J, the junction contained 5 bases not matched to a gene. CD45RO-negative, CCR7-positively selected cells formed the naive CD8 fraction, excluding terminally differentiated effector memory CD45RA+ cells.

V and J are TRBV27 and TRBJ2-1; 7 nucleotides agree with TRBD1. The TCR sequence derives from a man aged 25-45 years in good health. The source material was naive CD8+ T cells sorted from blood. Here the CDR3 DNA reads TGTGCCAGCAGAGGGGGCTTCAGCTCCTACAATGAGCAGTTCTTC. Its protein product is CASRGGFSSYNEQFF.